These T cell receptor beta chains were read from a single sample in a study of blood T cells in healthy people across ages. MiXCR, run by TCRdb on the 5' RACE reads, gives a single entry per CDR3 protein. In the table there are 780,000 or so distinct CDR3 sequences, about 53% of which are singletons. Sequences were obtained from blood. The receptors here all came from a man aged 80 or over in good health. The CDR3 runs from the conserved cysteine through the conserved F or W. The D gene is left open where the match is weak. Size is omitted from some rows. Given values are once, few, many or a class for expanded clones.

V gene	D gene	clone size	J gene	CDR3 DNA	CDR3 protein
TRBV27	NA	NA	TRBJ2-1	TGTGCCAGCAGCATAGACAGGCAAATCTACAATGAGCAGTTCTTC	CASSIDRQIYNEQFF
TRBV10-3	NA	NA	TRBJ2-1	TGTGCCATCAGTGACGCACAATTTGAGCAGTTCTTC	CAISDAQFEQFF
TRBV29-1	TRBD2	NA	TRBJ2-7	TGCAGCGTTTCAGCGGGAGGGACCTACGAGCAGTACTTC	CSVSAGGTYEQYF
TRBV11-3	NA	once	TRBJ2-3	TGTGCCAGCAGCTCCAGTTTTGGAGGCCCAGATACGCAGTATTTT	CASSSSFGGPDTQYF
TRBV9	TRBD1	few	TRBJ1-2	TGTGCCAGCAGCGTAGCTTGGACAGGGGACTATGGCTACACCTTC	CASSVAWTGDYGYTF
TRBV12-3/TRBV12-4	TRBD2	NA	TRBJ2-6	TGTGCCAGCAGTCTGGGACTAGCGGGGGCCCCTGGGGCCAACGTCCTGACTTTC	CASSLGLAGAPGANVLTF
TRBV5-1	NA	NA	TRBJ1-2	TGCGCCAGCAGAATGGGGGCAGGGGACTACTATGGCTACACCTTC	CASRMGAGDYYGYTF
TRBV20-1	NA	NA	TRBJ2-3	TGCAGTGCGAGAAGTATTACTACGCAGTATTTT	CSARSITTQYF
TRBV20-1	NA	NA	TRBJ2-3	TGCAGTGCTAGAGAAAATGAGGGGTACGGCTTAGATACGCAGTATTTT	CSARENEGYGLDTQYF
TRBV20-1	NA	NA	TRBJ2-4	TGCAGTGCTAGCGACAGGCCCAAGAACATTCAGTACTTC	CSASDRPKNIQYF
TRBV20-1	TRBD1	NA	TRBJ1-5	TGCAGTGCTAGAGATAGCGGGACAGGGGGCAATCAGCCCCAGCATTTT	CSARDSGTGGNQPQHF
TRBV9	NA	NA	TRBJ2-1	TGTGCCAGCAGCGTAGGGGACTCATCCTACAATGAGCAGTTCTTC	CASSVGDSSYNEQFF
TRBV7-2	TRBD2	NA	TRBJ2-5	TGTGCCAGCAGCTTTCACGCTAGCGGGAGTGAGCAGTACTTC	CASSFHASGSEQYF
TRBV20-1	TRBD2	NA	TRBJ2-7	TGCAGTGCTAGAGATCCTAGCGGGAGGTCGTCCTACGAGCGGTACTTC	CSARDPSGRSSYERYF
TRBV3-1	TRBD2	few	TRBJ2-1	TGTGCCAGCAGCCAAGGCACTAGCGCGGGCAATGAGCAGTTCTTC	CASSQGTSAGNEQFF
TRBV7-8	NA	NA	TRBJ2-7	TGTGCCAGCAGCTTAGGTGATACCCCTACCTACGAGCAGTACTTC	CASSLGDTPTYEQYF
TRBV15	TRBD2	NA	TRBJ2-1	TGTGCCACCAGCAGAGATAGAGGACTAGCCCCGAACAATGAGCAGTTCTTC	CATSRDRGLAPNNEQFF
TRBV3-1	NA	NA	TRBJ2-4	TGTGCCAGCAGCCAAGAAGGGCCGGGCAAAAACATTCAGTACTTC	CASSQEGPGKNIQYF
TRBV25-1	TRBD1	few	TRBJ2-3	TGTGCCAGCAGTCCGACAGGGGGCAACACAGATACGCAGTATTTT	CASSPTGGNTDTQYF
TRBV2	NA	NA	TRBJ2-3	TGTGCCAGCAGTGAATTGGGGACGGGTAGAGGGACGCAGTATTTT	CASSELGTGRGTQYF
TRBV20-1	TRBD2	NA	TRBJ2-7	TGCAGTGCTAGGGTCCGGGGCTGGATAGCGGGAGGGGACAATGAGCAGTACTTC	CSARVRGWIAGGDNEQYF
TRBV10-3	TRBD1	few	TRBJ2-5	TGTGCCATCAGCGAAACAGGGGTCCCCGCAAGGACCCAGTACTTC	CAISETGVPARTQYF
TRBV6-5	NA	once	TRBJ1-6	TGTGCCAGCAGTTACATCGGCGGCAGCCTAAGCTCCTATAATTCACCCCTCCACTTT	CASSYIGGSLSSYNSPLHF
TRBV2	NA	NA	TRBJ2-5	TGTGCCAGCAGGGCTAGGGGAACCCAAGAGACCCAGTACTTC	CASRARGTQETQYF
TRBV7-2	NA	few	TRBJ2-4	TGTGCCAGCAGCGAACAGGGTGGCAAAAACATTCAGTACTTC	CASSEQGGKNIQYF
TRBV20-1	NA	NA	TRBJ2-7	TGCAGTGCTCAGACTCAATACGAGCAGTACTTC	CSAQTQYEQYF
TRBV29-1	TRBD1	few	TRBJ2-3	TGCAGCGTTAAGGGGGCGGGTGTGGGCACAGATACGCAGTATTTT	CSVKGAGVGTDTQYF